This T cell receptor beta chain was identified in a study of T cells in Graves' hyperthyroidism and ophthalmopathy. The study excluded patients with uncontrolled infection, other autoimmune disease, pregnancy or lactation. The PBMCs studied were ones that came from about 10 ml fresh peripheral blood. The CDR3 regions of TCR beta were amplified from RNA transcripts. A set of HTBI primers served as the primers for a first-round RT-PCR of the TCR CDR3. Each CDR3 protein gets one entry after TCRdb re-called the multiplex PCR reads with MiXCR. The sample shows 300,000 to 350,000 distinct CDR3 sequences, 20% to 25% of them seen only once. This clonotype was counted ten times or more. Its antigen is undetermined. Findings and caveats of the study: In validation, the model predicted ophthalmopathy. These predictions came a median roughly 7.1 months before onset. Within blood appeared most thyroid clonotypes that had expanded above 0.001.

Per germline, CDR1 MDHEN and CDR2 SYDVKM. The CDR3 runs to 14 residues. The ends were cut back, 6 bases at V and 1 base at J, with 12 bases in the middle. This TCR was recovered from a woman in her fifties or sixties with Graves' hyperthyroidism. The chain joins TRBV28 to TRBJ1-1, with TRBD1 as a possible D gene (5 bases). The sequencing input was blood. The CDR3 DNA sequence: TGTGCCAGCAGGCCCCAGGGTCAGAACACTGAAGCTTTCTTT. It encodes CASRPQGQNTEAFF.